This is a list of T cell receptor beta chains from one sample in a study of T cells after yellow fever vaccination. TCRdb reprocessed the 5' RACE reads via MiXCR and lists one record per CDR3 protein. The data contain 310,000 or so distinct CDR3 sequences, 6.8% of them singletons. This specimen consisted of PBMCs, obtained around 45 days after the first yellow fever vaccination. These TCRs come from a man in his late teens or twenties who received the YFV17D yellow fever vaccine. The CDR3 runs from the conserved cysteine through the conserved F or W. Each record gives: V gene, J gene, clone size, D gene, CDR3 DNA, CDR3 protein. A D gene is named only where the DNA matches it firmly. Expanded clones get a size class; other rows say once, few or many, or leave the size out.

v_call: TRBV29-1
j_call: TRBJ2-4
clone_size: few
d_call: -
cdr3_nt: TGCAGCGTTGAAGGGGGAGCCAAAAACATTCAGTACTTC
cdr3_aa: CSVEGGAKNIQYF

v_call: TRBV7-8
j_call: TRBJ2-3
clone_size: few
d_call: -
cdr3_nt: TGTGCCAGCCACAGCGCTGATACGCAGTATTTT
cdr3_aa: CASHSADTQYF

v_call: TRBV5-4
j_call: TRBJ2-3
clone_size: -
d_call: -
cdr3_nt: TGTGCCAGCAGCTTGGGTTTCGAGGGGGGATTCACGCAGTATTTT
cdr3_aa: CASSLGFEGGFTQYF

v_call: TRBV7-8
j_call: TRBJ1-5
clone_size: few
d_call: -
cdr3_nt: TGTGCCAGCAGCTTAGTCGACCGGAATCAGCCCCAGCATTTT
cdr3_aa: CASSLVDRNQPQHF

v_call: TRBV12-3/TRBV12-4
j_call: TRBJ2-7
clone_size: -
d_call: TRBD1
cdr3_nt: TGTGCCAGCAGTTGGGGAACAGGGGTGTTCTACGAGCAGTACTTC
cdr3_aa: CASSWGTGVFYEQYF

v_call: TRBV4-2
j_call: TRBJ2-2
clone_size: -
d_call: -
cdr3_nt: TGTGCCAGCAGCCAAGACCAGAGGGGGACCGGGGAGCTGTTTTTT
cdr3_aa: CASSQDQRGTGELFF

v_call: TRBV7-2
j_call: TRBJ2-5
clone_size: few
d_call: -
cdr3_nt: TGTGCCAGCTCCGTCAGCGCGGGGCCCGCTTCGGAGACCCAGTACTTC
cdr3_aa: CASSVSAGPASETQYF

v_call: TRBV12-3/TRBV12-4
j_call: TRBJ2-5
clone_size: many
d_call: -
cdr3_nt: TGTGCCAGCAGTTTAGCAGGGGTGGAGACCCAGTACTTC
cdr3_aa: CASSLAGVETQYF

v_call: TRBV5-1
j_call: TRBJ2-7
clone_size: -
d_call: -
cdr3_nt: TGCGCCAGCAGCTGGATGGGGAACTACGAGCAGTACTTC
cdr3_aa: CASSWMGNYEQYF

v_call: TRBV18
j_call: TRBJ2-3
clone_size: many
d_call: TRBD1
cdr3_nt: TGTGCCAGCTCAAGGCAGGGGGCGACAGATACGCAGTATTTT
cdr3_aa: CASSRQGATDTQYF

v_call: TRBV9
j_call: TRBJ2-5
clone_size: few
d_call: -
cdr3_nt: TGTGCCAGCAGCGTCGGGCGGGGCCAAGAGACCCAGTACTTC
cdr3_aa: CASSVGRGQETQYF

v_call: TRBV7-8
j_call: TRBJ1-1
clone_size: many
d_call: -
cdr3_nt: TGTGCCAGCATGTCGTCGGGGACTGAAGCTTTCTTT
cdr3_aa: CASMSSGTEAFF

v_call: TRBV5-4
j_call: TRBJ2-5
clone_size: few
d_call: -
cdr3_nt: TGTGCCAGCAGCTTTAGCGGAGGGTACCAAGAGACCCAGTACTTC
cdr3_aa: CASSFSGGYQETQYF

v_call: TRBV6-5
j_call: TRBJ1-5
clone_size: -
d_call: -
cdr3_nt: TGTGCCAGCAGTTACACCTCAGCGGGCCAGCCCCAGCATTTT
cdr3_aa: CASSYTSAGQPQHF

v_call: TRBV7-2
j_call: TRBJ1-2
clone_size: -
d_call: -
cdr3_nt: TGTGCCAGCAGCTTTTACACAGCTAGCCTAGATGGCTACACCTTC
cdr3_aa: CASSFYTASLDGYTF

v_call: TRBV6-1
j_call: TRBJ1-2
clone_size: few
d_call: -
cdr3_nt: TGTGCCAGCACCCTGGATGAGCTCAACTATGGCTACACCTTC
cdr3_aa: CASTLDELNYGYTF

v_call: TRBV19
j_call: TRBJ1-5
clone_size: few
d_call: TRBD1
cdr3_nt: TGTGCTACCAGGGGGTCAACAGGGGGGTGGATCCCCCAGCATTTT
cdr3_aa: CATRGSTGGWIPQHF

v_call: TRBV5-1
j_call: TRBJ2-3
clone_size: many
d_call: -
cdr3_nt: TGCGCCAGCAGCTTGTTAAGCACAGATACGCAGTATTTT
cdr3_aa: CASSLLSTDTQYF

v_call: TRBV10-3
j_call: TRBJ2-1
clone_size: few
d_call: TRBD1
cdr3_nt: TGTGCCATCAGATCGCAGGACAGGGGAAAGGATGAGCAGTTCTTC
cdr3_aa: CAIRSQDRGKDEQFF

v_call: TRBV4-2
j_call: TRBJ2-3
clone_size: many
d_call: -
cdr3_nt: TGTGCCAGCAGCCCCTCCCCGACGCGCGGCGCGGGAAACACAGATACGCAGTATTTT
cdr3_aa: CASSPSPTRGAGNTDTQYF

v_call: TRBV10-3
j_call: TRBJ1-1
clone_size: many
d_call: -
cdr3_nt: TGTGCCACTCGACAGACTTGGAACACTGAAGCTTTCTTT
cdr3_aa: CATRQTWNTEAFF

v_call: TRBV10-3
j_call: TRBJ2-5
clone_size: -
d_call: TRBD1
cdr3_nt: TGTGCCATCAGTAAAGCCGGGACAGAGCAAGAGACCCAGTACTTC
cdr3_aa: CAISKAGTEQETQYF

v_call: TRBV7-8
j_call: TRBJ1-5
clone_size: few
d_call: -
cdr3_nt: TGTGCCAGCAAAGCGGGAGGTGGCGATCAGCCCCAGCATTTT
cdr3_aa: CASKAGGGDQPQHF

v_call: TRBV2
j_call: TRBJ2-2
clone_size: few
d_call: -
cdr3_nt: TGTGCCAGCAGCGAACAGACCGGGGAGCTGTTTTTT
cdr3_aa: CASSEQTGELFF

v_call: TRBV6-2/TRBV6-3
j_call: TRBJ2-7
clone_size: -
d_call: -
cdr3_nt: TGTGCCAGCACCAACGCACAAGAGCAGTACTTC
cdr3_aa: CASTNAQEQYF

v_call: TRBV20-1
j_call: TRBJ2-1
clone_size: -
d_call: -
cdr3_nt: TGCAGTGCCCTCGTAGAAGGGGGTCGCTCCTACAATGAGCAGTTCTTC
cdr3_aa: CSALVEGGRSYNEQFF

v_call: TRBV4-1
j_call: TRBJ1-4
clone_size: -
d_call: -
cdr3_nt: TGCGCCAGCAGCCAGCCCTCGGGATCTACAAGGGAAAAACTGTTTTTT
cdr3_aa: CASSQPSGSTREKLFF

v_call: TRBV6-2/TRBV6-3
j_call: TRBJ2-7
clone_size: -
d_call: -
cdr3_nt: TGTGCCAGCTCAACAGCGCAAGAGCAGTACTTC
cdr3_aa: CASSTAQEQYF

v_call: TRBV18
j_call: TRBJ1-1
clone_size: -
d_call: -
cdr3_nt: TGTGCCAGCTCACCGTCTGGGAGGGACACTGAAGCTTTCTTT
cdr3_aa: CASSPSGRDTEAFF

v_call: TRBV7-2
j_call: TRBJ2-3
clone_size: many
d_call: -
cdr3_nt: TGTGCCAGCAGCTTATCTTTCGCAGATACGCAGTATTTT
cdr3_aa: CASSLSFADTQYF

v_call: TRBV9
j_call: TRBJ2-3
clone_size: few
d_call: TRBD2
cdr3_nt: TGTGCCAGCAGCGTAGGAGAGCGGGGGGGACGCACGACAGATACGCAGTATTTT
cdr3_aa: CASSVGERGGRTTDTQYF

v_call: TRBV6-2/TRBV6-3
j_call: TRBJ2-5
clone_size: -
d_call: -
cdr3_nt: TGTGCCAGCAGTTACGGAGAGGAAGAGACCCAGTACTTC
cdr3_aa: CASSYGEEETQYF

v_call: TRBV7-9
j_call: TRBJ2-1
clone_size: few
d_call: TRBD2
cdr3_nt: TGTGCCAGCAGCCTGACTAGCGGGGGGTCTGACGAGCAGTTCTTC
cdr3_aa: CASSLTSGGSDEQFF

v_call: TRBV19
j_call: TRBJ1-1
clone_size: few
d_call: -
cdr3_nt: TGTGCCAGTAGTATAGTCAACGGACGGAAAGAAGCTTTCTTT
cdr3_aa: CASSIVNGRKEAFF

v_call: TRBV7-9
j_call: TRBJ2-1
clone_size: few
d_call: TRBD2
cdr3_nt: TGTGCCAGCAGAAGCGGGGGAGCCAACAATGAGCAGTTCTTC
cdr3_aa: CASRSGGANNEQFF

v_call: TRBV20-1
j_call: TRBJ2-1
clone_size: many
d_call: TRBD2
cdr3_nt: TGCAGTGCTAGAGTCGCCGGGGGGGCCTGGAATGAGCAGTTCTTC
cdr3_aa: CSARVAGGAWNEQFF

v_call: TRBV12-3/TRBV12-4
j_call: TRBJ1-4
clone_size: -
d_call: TRBD1
cdr3_nt: TGTGCCAGCTCCCGGGGAGGGGGCTTCGTTCGAGAAAAACTGTTTTTT
cdr3_aa: CASSRGGGFVREKLFF

v_call: TRBV7-2
j_call: TRBJ2-3
clone_size: -
d_call: -
cdr3_nt: TGTGCCAGCAGTTGGGGCGGGGCCCGGGATACGCAGTATTTT
cdr3_aa: CASSWGGARDTQYF

v_call: TRBV7-9
j_call: TRBJ2-7
clone_size: many
d_call: -
cdr3_nt: TGTGCCAGCAGCTTGGGGCTTAACCCTTACGAGCAGTACTTC
cdr3_aa: CASSLGLNPYEQYF